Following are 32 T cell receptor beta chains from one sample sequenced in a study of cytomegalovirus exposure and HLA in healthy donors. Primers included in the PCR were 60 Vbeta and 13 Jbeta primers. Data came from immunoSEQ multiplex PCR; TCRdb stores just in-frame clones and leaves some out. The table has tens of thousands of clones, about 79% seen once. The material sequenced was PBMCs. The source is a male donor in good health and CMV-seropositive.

CDR3 bases: TGTGCCAGCAGTTCGGACGGACAGGGGCGGCATGGCTACACCTTC. Protein product: CASSSDGQGRHGYTF. This chain links TRBV7-9 with TRBJ1-2, with TRBD1 matching over 9 bases. This CDR3 is 15 amino acids long. Germline trimming cut 6 bases from V and 6 bases from J; bases unmatched to any gene: 11. Germline V gene sequence: CDR1 SEHNR, CDR2 FQNEAQ (reference sequence). Full variable domain (missing parts from reference TRBV7-9 and TRBJ1-2): DTGVSQNPRHKITKRGQNVTFRCDPISEHNRLYWYRQTLGQGPEFLTYFQNEAQLEKSRLLSDRFSAERPKGSFSTLEIQRTEQGDSAMYLCASSSDGQGRHGYTFGSGTRLTVV.

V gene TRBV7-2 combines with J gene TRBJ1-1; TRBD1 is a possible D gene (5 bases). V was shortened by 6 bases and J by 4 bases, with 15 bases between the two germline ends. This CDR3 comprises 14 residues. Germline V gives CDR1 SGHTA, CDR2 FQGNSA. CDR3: CASSLSGGATEAFF. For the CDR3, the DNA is TGTGCCAGCAGTTTGTCGGGAGGGGCCACTGAAGCTTTCTTT.

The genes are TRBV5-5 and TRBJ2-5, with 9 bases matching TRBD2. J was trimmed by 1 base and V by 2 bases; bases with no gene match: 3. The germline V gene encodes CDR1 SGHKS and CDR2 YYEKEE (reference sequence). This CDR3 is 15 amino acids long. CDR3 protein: CASSFSGSPQETQYF. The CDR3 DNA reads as TGTGCCAGCAGCTTTAGCGGGAGCCCCCAAGAGACCCAGTACTTC. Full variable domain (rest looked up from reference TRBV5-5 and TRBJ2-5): DAGVTQSPTHLIKTRGQQVTLRCSPISGHKSVSWYQQVLGQGPQFIFQYYEKEERGRGNFPDRFSARQFPNYSSELNVNALLLGDSALYLCASSFSGSPQETQYFGPGTRLLVL.

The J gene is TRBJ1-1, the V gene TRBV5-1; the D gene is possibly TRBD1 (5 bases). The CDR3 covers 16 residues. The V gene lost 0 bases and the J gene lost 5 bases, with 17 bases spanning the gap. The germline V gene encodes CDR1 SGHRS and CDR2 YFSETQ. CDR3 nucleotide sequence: TGCGCCAGCAGCTTGGACAGGCTAAGGCTTAGGACTGAAGCTTTCTTT. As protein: CASSLDRLRLRTEAFF.

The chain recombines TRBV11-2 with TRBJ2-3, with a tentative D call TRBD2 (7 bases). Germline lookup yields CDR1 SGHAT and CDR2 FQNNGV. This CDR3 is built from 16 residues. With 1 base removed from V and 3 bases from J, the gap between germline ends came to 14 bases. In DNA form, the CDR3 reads TGTGCCAGCAGCTTAGGGGGGGGCGGGACTACAGATACGCAGTATTTT. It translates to CASSLGGGGTTDTQYF.

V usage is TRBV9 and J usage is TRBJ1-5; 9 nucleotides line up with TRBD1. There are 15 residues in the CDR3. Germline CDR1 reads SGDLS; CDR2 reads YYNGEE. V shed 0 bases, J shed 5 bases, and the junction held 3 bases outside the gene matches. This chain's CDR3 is CASSVGTGAHQPQHF. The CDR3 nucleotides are TGTGCCAGCAGCGTAGGGACAGGGGCCCATCAGCCCCAGCATTTT.

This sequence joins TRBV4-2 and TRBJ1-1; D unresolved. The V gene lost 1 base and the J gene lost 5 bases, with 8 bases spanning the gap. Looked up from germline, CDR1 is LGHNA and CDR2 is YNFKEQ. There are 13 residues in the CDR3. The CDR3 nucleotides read TGTGCCAGCAGCCAAGGCGACGGGACTGAAGCTTTCTTT. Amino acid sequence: CASSQGDGTEAFF.

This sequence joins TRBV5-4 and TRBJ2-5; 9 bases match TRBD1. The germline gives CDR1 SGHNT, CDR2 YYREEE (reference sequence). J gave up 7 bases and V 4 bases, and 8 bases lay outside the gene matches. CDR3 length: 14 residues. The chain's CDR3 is CASSLGQGERTQYF. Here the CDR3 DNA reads TGTGCCAGCAGCCTGGGACAGGGTGAGAGGACCCAGTACTTC.

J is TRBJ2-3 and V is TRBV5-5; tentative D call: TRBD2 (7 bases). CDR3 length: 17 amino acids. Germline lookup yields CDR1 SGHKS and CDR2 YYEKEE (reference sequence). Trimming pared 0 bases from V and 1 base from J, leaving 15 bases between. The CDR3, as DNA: TGTGCCAGCAGCTTGGGGGGAGGGGGGGCAGGCACAGATACGCAGTATTTT. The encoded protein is CASSLGGGGAGTDTQYF.

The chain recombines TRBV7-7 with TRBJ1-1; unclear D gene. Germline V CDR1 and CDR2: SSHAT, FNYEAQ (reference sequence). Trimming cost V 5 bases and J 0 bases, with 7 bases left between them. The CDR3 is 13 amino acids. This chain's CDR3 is CASSQNLNTEAFF. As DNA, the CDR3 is TGTGCCAGCAGCCAGAACCTGAACACTGAAGCTTTCTTT. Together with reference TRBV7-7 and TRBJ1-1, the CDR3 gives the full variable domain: GAGVSQSPRYKVTKRGQDVTLRCDPISSHATLYWYQQALGQGPEFLTYFNYEAQPDKSGLPSDRFSAERPEGSISTLTIQRTEQRDSAMYRCASSQNLNTEAFFGQGTRLTVV.

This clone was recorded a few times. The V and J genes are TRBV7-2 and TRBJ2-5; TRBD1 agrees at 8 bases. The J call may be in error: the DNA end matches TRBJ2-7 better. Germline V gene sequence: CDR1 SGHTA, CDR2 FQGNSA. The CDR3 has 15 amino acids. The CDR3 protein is CASSSDRGGLYEQYF. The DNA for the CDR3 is TGTGCCAGCAGCTCCGACAGGGGTGGGTTGTACGAGCAGTACTTC.

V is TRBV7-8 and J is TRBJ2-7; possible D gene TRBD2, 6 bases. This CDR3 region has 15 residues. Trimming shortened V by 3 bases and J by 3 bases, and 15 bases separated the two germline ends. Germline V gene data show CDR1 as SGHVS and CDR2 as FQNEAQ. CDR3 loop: CASSFREQGFYEQYF. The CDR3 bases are TGTGCCAGCAGCTTCCGGGAGCAGGGATTCTACGAGCAGTACTTC.

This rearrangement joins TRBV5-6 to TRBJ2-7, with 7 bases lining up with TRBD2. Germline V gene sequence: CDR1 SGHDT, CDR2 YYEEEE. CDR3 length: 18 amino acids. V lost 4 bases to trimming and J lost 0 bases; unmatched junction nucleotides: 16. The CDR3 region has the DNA TGTGCCAGCAGCGGGGGGAGGTTGAGGCGGACTAGCTCCTACGAGCAGTACTTC. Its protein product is CASSGGRLRRTSSYEQYF. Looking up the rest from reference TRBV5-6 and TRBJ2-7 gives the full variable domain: DAGVTQSPTHLIKTRGQQVTLRCSPKSGHDTVSWYQQALGQGPQFIFQYYEEEERQRGNFPDRFSGHQFPNYSSELNVNALLLGDSALYLCASSGGRLRRTSSYEQYFGPGTRLTVT.

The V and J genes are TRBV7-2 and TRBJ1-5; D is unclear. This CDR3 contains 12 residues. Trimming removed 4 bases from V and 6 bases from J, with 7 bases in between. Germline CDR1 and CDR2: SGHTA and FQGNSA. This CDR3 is CASSYSGQPQHF. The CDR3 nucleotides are TGTGCCAGCAGCTATAGTGGTCAGCCCCAGCATTTT.

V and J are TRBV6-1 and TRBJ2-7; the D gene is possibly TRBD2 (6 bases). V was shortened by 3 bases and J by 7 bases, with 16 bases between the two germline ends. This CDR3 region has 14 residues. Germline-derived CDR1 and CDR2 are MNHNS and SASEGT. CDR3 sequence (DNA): TGTGCCAGCAGTGACGAAGCGGGCGTGGAGGAGCAGTACTTC. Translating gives CASSDEAGVEEQYF.

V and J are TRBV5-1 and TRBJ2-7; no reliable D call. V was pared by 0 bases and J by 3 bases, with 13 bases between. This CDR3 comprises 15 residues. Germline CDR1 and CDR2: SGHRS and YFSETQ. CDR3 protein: CASSLEAVTIYEQYF. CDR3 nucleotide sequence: TGCGCCAGCAGCTTGGAGGCAGTGACAATCTACGAGCAGTACTTC.

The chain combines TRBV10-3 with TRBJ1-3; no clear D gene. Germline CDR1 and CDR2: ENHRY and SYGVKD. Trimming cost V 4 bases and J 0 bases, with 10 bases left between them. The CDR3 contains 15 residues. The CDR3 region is CAISVSESSGNTIYF. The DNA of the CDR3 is TGTGCCATCAGTGTATCTGAGAGCTCTGGAAACACCATATATTTT.

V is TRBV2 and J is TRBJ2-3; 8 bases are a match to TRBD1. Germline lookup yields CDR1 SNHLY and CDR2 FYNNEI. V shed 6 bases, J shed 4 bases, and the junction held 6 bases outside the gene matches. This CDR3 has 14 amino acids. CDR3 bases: TGTGCCAGCAGCTGGACAGGGTTTTCAGATACGCAGTATTTT. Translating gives CASSWTGFSDTQYF.

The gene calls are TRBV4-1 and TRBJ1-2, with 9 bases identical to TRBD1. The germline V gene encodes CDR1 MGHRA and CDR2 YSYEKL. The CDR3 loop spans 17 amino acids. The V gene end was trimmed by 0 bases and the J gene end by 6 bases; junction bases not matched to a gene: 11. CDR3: CASSQEPLRDRVDGYTF. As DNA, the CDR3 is TGCGCCAGCAGCCAAGAACCCCTTAGGGACAGGGTGGATGGCTACACCTTC.

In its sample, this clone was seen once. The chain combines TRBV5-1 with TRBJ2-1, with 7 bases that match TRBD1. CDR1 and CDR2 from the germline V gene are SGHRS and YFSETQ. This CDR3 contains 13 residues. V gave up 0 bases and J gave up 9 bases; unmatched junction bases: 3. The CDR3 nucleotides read TGCGCCAGCAGCTTGGAGTCAGGGGGTGAGCAGTTCTTC. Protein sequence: CASSLESGGEQFF. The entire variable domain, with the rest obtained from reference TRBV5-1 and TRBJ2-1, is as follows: KAGVTQTPRYLIKTRGQQVTLSCSPISGHRSVSWYQQTPGQGLQFLFEYFSETQRNKGNFPGRFSGRQFSNSRSEMNVSTLELGDSALYLCASSLESGGEQFFGPGTRLTVL.

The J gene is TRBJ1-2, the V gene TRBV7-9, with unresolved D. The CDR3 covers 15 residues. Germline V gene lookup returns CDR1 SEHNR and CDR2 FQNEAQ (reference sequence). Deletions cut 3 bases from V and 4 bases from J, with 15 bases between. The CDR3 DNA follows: TGTGCCAGCAGCTTTACTGCGGGTCCGGCCTATGGCTACACCTTC. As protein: CASSFTAGPAYGYTF.

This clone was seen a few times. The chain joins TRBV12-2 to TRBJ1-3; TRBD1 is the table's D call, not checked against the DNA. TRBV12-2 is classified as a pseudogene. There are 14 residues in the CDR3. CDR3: CASRVRDRGNTIYF. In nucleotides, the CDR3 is TGTGCAAGTCGCGTCCGGGACAGGGGAAACACCATATATTTT.

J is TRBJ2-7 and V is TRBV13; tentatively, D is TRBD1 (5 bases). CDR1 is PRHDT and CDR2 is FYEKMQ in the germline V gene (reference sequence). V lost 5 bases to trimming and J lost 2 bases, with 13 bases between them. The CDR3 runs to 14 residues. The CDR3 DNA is TGTGCCAGCAGCATCGGCGCAGGGACCTACGAGCAGTACTTC. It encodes CASSIGAGTYEQYF.

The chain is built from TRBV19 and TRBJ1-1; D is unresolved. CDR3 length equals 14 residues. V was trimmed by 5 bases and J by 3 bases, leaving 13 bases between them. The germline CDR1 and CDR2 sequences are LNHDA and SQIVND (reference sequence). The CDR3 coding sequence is TGTGCCAGTAGTCCCGAGGGCCTGGACACTGAAGCTTTCTTT. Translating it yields CASSPEGLDTEAFF. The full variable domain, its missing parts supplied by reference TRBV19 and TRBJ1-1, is DGGITQSPKYLFRKEGQNVTLSCEQNLNHDAMYWYRQDPGQGLRLIYYSQIVNDFQKGDIAEGYSVSREKKESFPLTVTSAQKNPTAFYLCASSPEGLDTEAFFGQGTRLTVV.

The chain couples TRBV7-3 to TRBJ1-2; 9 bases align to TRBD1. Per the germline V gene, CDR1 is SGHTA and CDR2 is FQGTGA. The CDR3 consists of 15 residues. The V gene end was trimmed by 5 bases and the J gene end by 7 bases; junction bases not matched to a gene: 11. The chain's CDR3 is CASSLLTGGFLGYTF. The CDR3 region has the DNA TGTGCCAGCAGCCTGCTGACAGGGGGGTTTCTTGGCTACACCTTC.

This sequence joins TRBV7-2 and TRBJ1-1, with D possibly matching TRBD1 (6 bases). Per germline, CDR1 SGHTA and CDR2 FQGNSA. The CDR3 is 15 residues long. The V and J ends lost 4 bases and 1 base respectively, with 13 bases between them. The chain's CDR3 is CASSWAMGANTEAFF. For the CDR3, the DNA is TGTGCCAGCAGCTGGGCTATGGGGGCGAACACTGAAGCTTTCTTT.

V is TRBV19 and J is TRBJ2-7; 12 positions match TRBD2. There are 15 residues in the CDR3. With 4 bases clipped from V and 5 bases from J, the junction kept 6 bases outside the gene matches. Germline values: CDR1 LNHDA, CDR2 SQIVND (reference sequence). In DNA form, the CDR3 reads TGTGCCAGTAGTAACCGACTAGCGGGAGAGGACGAGCAGTACTTC. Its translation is CASSNRLAGEDEQYF.

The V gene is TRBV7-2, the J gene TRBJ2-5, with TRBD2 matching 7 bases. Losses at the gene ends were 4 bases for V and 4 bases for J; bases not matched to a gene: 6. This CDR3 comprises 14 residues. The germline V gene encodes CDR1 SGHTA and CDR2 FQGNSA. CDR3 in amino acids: CASSSAGGLETQYF. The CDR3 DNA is TGTGCCAGCAGCTCAGCCGGGGGGTTAGAGACCCAGTACTTC.

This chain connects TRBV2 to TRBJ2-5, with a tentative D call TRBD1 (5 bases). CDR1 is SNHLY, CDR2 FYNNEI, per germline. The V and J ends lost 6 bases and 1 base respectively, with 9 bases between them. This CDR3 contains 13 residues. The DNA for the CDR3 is TGTGCCAGCAGGGGGCGCTTCCAAGAGACCCAGTACTTC. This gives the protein CASRGRFQETQYF.

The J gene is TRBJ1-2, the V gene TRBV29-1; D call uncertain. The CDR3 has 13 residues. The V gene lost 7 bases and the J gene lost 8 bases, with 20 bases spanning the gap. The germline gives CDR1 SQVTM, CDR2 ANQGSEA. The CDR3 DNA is TGCAGCGCTCTCGATCCGGGATTAAGAGGCTACACCTTC. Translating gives CSALDPGLRGYTF.

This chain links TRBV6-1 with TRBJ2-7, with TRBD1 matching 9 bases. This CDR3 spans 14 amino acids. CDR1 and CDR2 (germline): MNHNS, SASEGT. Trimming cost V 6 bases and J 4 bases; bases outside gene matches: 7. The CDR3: CASRGTGGLYEQYF. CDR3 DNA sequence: TGTGCCAGCAGGGGAACAGGGGGCTTGTACGAGCAGTACTTC.

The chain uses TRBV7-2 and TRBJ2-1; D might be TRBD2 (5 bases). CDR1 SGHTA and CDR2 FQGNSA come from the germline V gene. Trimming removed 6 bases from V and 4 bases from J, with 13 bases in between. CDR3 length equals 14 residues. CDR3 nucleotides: TGTGCCAGCAGGCGACCCGGACTGTACAATGAGCAGTTCTTC. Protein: CASRRPGLYNEQFF.